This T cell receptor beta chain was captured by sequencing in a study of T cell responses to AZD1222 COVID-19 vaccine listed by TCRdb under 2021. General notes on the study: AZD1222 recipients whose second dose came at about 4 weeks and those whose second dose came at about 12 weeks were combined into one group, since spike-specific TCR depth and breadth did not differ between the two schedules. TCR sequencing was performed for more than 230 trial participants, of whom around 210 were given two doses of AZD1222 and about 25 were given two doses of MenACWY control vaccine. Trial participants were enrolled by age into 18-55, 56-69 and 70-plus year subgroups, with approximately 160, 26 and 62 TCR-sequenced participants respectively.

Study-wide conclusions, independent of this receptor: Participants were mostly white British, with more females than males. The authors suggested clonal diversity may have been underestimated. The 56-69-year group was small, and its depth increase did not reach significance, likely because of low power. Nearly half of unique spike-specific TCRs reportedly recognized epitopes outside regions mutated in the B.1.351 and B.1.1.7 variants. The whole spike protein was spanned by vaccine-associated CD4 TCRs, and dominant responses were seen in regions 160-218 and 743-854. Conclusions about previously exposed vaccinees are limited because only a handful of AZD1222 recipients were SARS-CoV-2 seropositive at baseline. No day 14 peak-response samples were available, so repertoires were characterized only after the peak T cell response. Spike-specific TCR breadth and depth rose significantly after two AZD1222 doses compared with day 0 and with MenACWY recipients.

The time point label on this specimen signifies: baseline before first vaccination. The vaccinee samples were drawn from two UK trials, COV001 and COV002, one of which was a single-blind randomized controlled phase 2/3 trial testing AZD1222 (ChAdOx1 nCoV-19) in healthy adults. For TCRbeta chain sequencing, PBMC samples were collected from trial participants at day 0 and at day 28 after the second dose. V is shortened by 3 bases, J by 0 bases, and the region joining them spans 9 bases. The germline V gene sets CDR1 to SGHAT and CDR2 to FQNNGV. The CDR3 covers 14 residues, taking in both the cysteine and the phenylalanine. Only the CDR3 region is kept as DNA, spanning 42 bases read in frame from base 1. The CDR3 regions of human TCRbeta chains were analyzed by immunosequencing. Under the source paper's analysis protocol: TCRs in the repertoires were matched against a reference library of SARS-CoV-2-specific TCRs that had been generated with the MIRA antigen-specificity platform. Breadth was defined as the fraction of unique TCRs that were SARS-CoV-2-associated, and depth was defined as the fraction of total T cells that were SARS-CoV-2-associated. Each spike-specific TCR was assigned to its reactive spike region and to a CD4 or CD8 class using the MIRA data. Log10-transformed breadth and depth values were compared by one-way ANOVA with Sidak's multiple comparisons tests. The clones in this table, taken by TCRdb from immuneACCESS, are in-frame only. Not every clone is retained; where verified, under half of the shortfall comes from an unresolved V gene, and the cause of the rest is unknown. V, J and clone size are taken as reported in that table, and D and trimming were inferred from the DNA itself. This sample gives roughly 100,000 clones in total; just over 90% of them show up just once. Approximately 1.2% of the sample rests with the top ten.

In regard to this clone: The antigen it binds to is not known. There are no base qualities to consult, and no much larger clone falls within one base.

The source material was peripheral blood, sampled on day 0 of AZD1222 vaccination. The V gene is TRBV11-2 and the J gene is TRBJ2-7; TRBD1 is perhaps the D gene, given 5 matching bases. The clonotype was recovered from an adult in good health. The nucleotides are TGTGCCAGCAGCTTTTCTACAGGCTCCTACGAGCAGTACTTC. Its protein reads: CASSFSTGSYEQYF.